The T cell receptor beta chain under discussion was sequenced for a study of cytomegalovirus exposure and HLA in healthy donors. The CDR3 sequence is 16 residues long. Germline CDR1 is MNHEY and CDR2 is SVGAGI. Between the trimmed V and J ends, which lost 0 bases and 4 bases, there was a span of 10 bases. 60 Vbeta and 13 Jbeta primers were used in PCR. Data came from immunoSEQ multiplex PCR; TCRdb stores just in-frame clones and leaves some out. The sample carries more than 140,000 clones, around three fifths recorded once. Sequencing was performed on PBMCs. The chain has TRBV6-5 and TRBJ2-6; possibly TRBD2 for D (6 bases). This sequence originates from a young woman in good health and CMV-seropositive. CDR3 amino acids: CASSYSGGSGANVLTF. CDR3 DNA: TGTGCCAGCAGTTACTCGGGGGGTTCGGGGGCCAACGTCCTGACTTTC.